These 21 T cell receptor beta chains share one sample of origin, sequenced in a study of cytomegalovirus exposure and HLA in healthy donors. The PCR ran on 60 Vbeta and 13 Jbeta primers. Generated by immunoSEQ multiplex PCR, the TCRdb table keeps only in-frame clones and is missing some. Of about 180,000 clones in the sample, roughly three quarters are singletons; the top ten hold about 2.5%. Sequencing used PBMCs. These receptors were collected from a woman aged 30 to 39 in good health and CMV-seropositive.

The rearrangement joins TRBV29-1 to TRBJ2-2; 8 nucleotides align to TRBD2. Germline V CDR1 and CDR2: SQVTM, ANQGSEA. CDR3 length: 16 residues. The V segment lost 4 bases and the J segment 5 bases; nucleotides outside the gene matches: 12. This CDR3 is CSVASGTSSSTGELFF. In DNA form, the CDR3 reads TGCAGCGTTGCAAGCGGGACTAGTTCGTCGACCGGGGAGCTGTTTTTT.

This sequence joins TRBV10-3 and TRBJ2-4; D not certain. CDR1 is ENHRY, CDR2 SYGVKD, per germline. With 6 bases removed from V and 5 bases from J, the gap between germline ends came to 11 bases. This CDR3 is 13 amino acids long. The CDR3 DNA reads as TGTGCCATCAGCGACCTGGGCGAAAACATTCAGTACTTC. Translating gives CAISDLGENIQYF.

The chain employs TRBV18 and TRBJ2-5; 9 bases align to TRBD1. J lost 5 bases, V lost 5 bases, and 9 bases had no gene match. Germline loops: CDR1 KGHSH, CDR2 LQKENI. The CDR3 has 15 amino acids. In DNA form, the CDR3 reads TGTGCCAGCTCAGCGGCCCGCGGACAGGGGGAGACCCAGTACTTC. Translation: CASSAARGQGETQYF.

In regard to this clone: This same CDR3 is encoded by further DNA sequences in the sample. The rearrangement joins TRBV19 to TRBJ2-5; 9 positions match TRBD1. The CDR3 has 14 residues. The V segment lost 6 bases and the J segment 5 bases; nucleotides outside the gene matches: 7. CDR1 is LNHDA and CDR2 is SQIVND in the germline V gene (reference sequence). The CDR3 DNA is TGTGCCAGTAGGACTACAGGGGGCCGGGAGACCCAGTACTTC. Its protein is CASRTTGGRETQYF.

This rearrangement joins TRBV21-1 to TRBJ2-6; the table's D call of TRBD2 was not tested on the DNA. TRBV21-1 is shown as a pseudogene. The CDR3 covers 15 residues. As DNA, the CDR3 is TGTGCCAGCAGGCGGAGAGGGACTGGGGCCAACGTCCTGACTTTC. Its translation: CASRRRGTGANVLTF.

The chain has TRBV19 and TRBJ2-7, with D tentatively TRBD2 (7 bases). Germline values: CDR1 LNHDA, CDR2 SQIVND (reference sequence). Trimming pared 6 bases from V and 0 bases from J, leaving 15 bases between. The CDR3 runs to 15 residues. Here the CDR3 DNA reads TGTGCCAGTAGCCGCAGGGCGGGGGCCTCCTACGAGCAGTACTTC. Its translation: CASSRRAGASYEQYF. Combining the CDR3 with reference TRBV19 and TRBJ2-7 gives the whole variable domain DGGITQSPKYLFRKEGQNVTLSCEQNLNHDAMYWYRQDPGQGLRLIYYSQIVNDFQKGDIAEGYSVSREKKESFPLTVTSAQKNPTAFYLCASSRRAGASYEQYFGPGTRLTVT.

This clone was picked up a small number of times. V gene TRBV28 combines with J gene TRBJ2-7; D is possibly TRBD2 (5 bases). This CDR3 is 15 amino acids long. Trimming stripped 6 bases from V and 1 base from J, with 16 bases between. Germline V CDR1 and CDR2: MDHEN, SYDVKM. CDR3 protein: CASSIWGSGSYEQYF. The DNA for the CDR3 is TGTGCCAGCAGCATTTGGGGTTCGGGGTCCTACGAGCAGTACTTC.

The gene calls are TRBV10-1 and TRBJ2-4; D may be TRBD1 (5 bases). The CDR3 is 15 residues long. CDR1 is WNHNN, CDR2 SYGVQD, per germline (reference sequence). V lost 0 bases to trimming and J lost 0 bases, with 6 bases between them. CDR3 residues: CASSESGAAKNIQYF. The CDR3 DNA follows: TGCGCCAGCAGTGAGTCAGGGGCAGCCAAAAACATTCAGTACTTC.

This clone was counted a single time. J is TRBJ1-2 and V is TRBV2; D is unresolved. Germline V lookup: CDR1 SNHLY, CDR2 FYNNEI. There are 8 residues in the CDR3. The V gene lost 6 bases and the J gene lost 14 bases, with 7 bases spanning the gap. For the CDR3, the DNA is TGTGCCAGCAGAACGGGTACCTTC. Amino acid sequence: CASRTGTF.

This clone has a single count. The chain combines TRBV10-3 with TRBJ2-5; 9 bases line up with TRBD2. V was clipped by 4 bases and J by 1 base; unmatched bases: 7. The CDR3 has 16 residues. The germline V gene encodes CDR1 ENHRY and CDR2 SYGVKD. DNA for the CDR3: TGTGCCATCAGTGTTCTCAAGACTAGCGGCCAAGAGACCCAGTACTTC. It specifies CAISVLKTSGQETQYF.

The chain is built from TRBV7-2 and TRBJ1-3; D is undetermined. The CDR3 is 13 residues long. V lost 5 bases to trimming and J lost 7 bases, with 12 bases between them. Germline values: CDR1 SGHTA, CDR2 FQGNSA. The CDR3 region has the DNA TGTGCCAGCAGCATGGTCCTGGAGAACACCATATATTTT. Amino acids: CASSMVLENTIYF. The entire variable domain, with the rest obtained from reference TRBV7-2 and TRBJ1-3, is as follows: GAGVSQSPSNKVTEKGKDVELRCDPISGHTALYWYRQSLGQGLEFLIYFQGNSAPDKSGLPSDRFSAERTGGSVSTLTIQRTQQEDSAVYLCASSMVLENTIYFGEGSWLTVV.

This clone was observed a single time. The genes are TRBV25-1 and TRBJ2-5; D perhaps matches TRBD2 (5 bases). Between the trimmed V and J ends, which lost 5 bases and 5 bases, there was a span of 21 bases. Germline V gene sequence: CDR1 MGHDK, CDR2 SYGVNS. The CDR3 has 16 amino acids. CDR3 in amino acids: CASSILGSSSGETQYF. For the CDR3, the DNA is TGTGCCAGCAGTATACTAGGGAGCAGCTCTGGGGAGACCCAGTACTTC.

This chain links TRBV4-1 with TRBJ2-1, with 10 bases identical to TRBD2. V was pared by 1 base and J by 10 bases, with 13 bases of the junction left unmatched. Germline values: CDR1 MGHRA, CDR2 YSYEKL. The CDR3 extends over 17 amino acids. CDR3 residues: CASSQAPLGLAIEEQFF. The CDR3 bases are TGCGCCAGCAGCCAAGCCCCTCTGGGACTAGCGATCGAGGAGCAGTTCTTC.

V and J are TRBV15 and TRBJ1-2; 10 bases are shared with TRBD1. In germline, CDR1 is LNHNV, CDR2 YYDKDF (reference sequence). This CDR3 has 16 amino acids. Trimming cost V 3 bases and J 4 bases; bases outside gene matches: 8. This chain's CDR3 is CATSSGGTGEAYGYTF. CDR3 bases: TGTGCCACCAGCAGTGGGGGGACAGGGGAGGCCTATGGCTACACCTTC. The full variable domain, with the rest looked up from reference TRBV15 and TRBJ1-2, is DAMVIQNPRYQVTQFGKPVTLSCSQTLNHNVMYWYQQKSSQAPKLLFHYYDKDFNNEADTPDNFQSRRPNTSFCFLDIRSPGLGDTAMYLCATSSGGTGEAYGYTFGSGTRLTVV.

The chain carries TRBV28 and TRBJ1-3; unclear D gene. Germline values: CDR1 MDHEN, CDR2 SYDVKM. This CDR3 is built from 16 residues. Trimming took off 3 bases at V and 0 bases at J, with 12 bases between the two ends. The CDR3 sequence is CASSFYRQNSGNTIYF. CDR3 DNA: TGTGCCAGCAGTTTCTACAGACAAAACTCTGGAAACACCATATATTTT.

This clone was seen only once. The chain carries TRBV7-9 and TRBJ2-7; the D is unclear. Germline V gene lookup returns CDR1 SEHNR and CDR2 FQNEAQ (reference sequence). The CDR3 covers 13 residues. Trimming pared 0 bases from V and 9 bases from J, leaving 12 bases between. The CDR3 here is CASSLALADSQYF. The CDR3 DNA reads TGTGCCAGCAGCTTAGCGCTGGCAGACTCGCAGTACTTC.

This clone has just a few counts. The sample carries other DNA sequences with the same CDR3. This chain joins TRBV5-1 and TRBJ2-7; TRBD2 aligns across 7 bases. The CDR3 sequence is 13 residues long. Germline loops: CDR1 SGHRS, CDR2 YFSETQ. The junction had 0 bases not matched to a gene; V was cut back by 0 bases and J by 3 bases. The CDR3 loop is CASSLGGGYEQYF. CDR3 DNA sequence: TGCGCCAGCAGCTTGGGGGGGGGCTACGAGCAGTACTTC. Drawing the rest from reference TRBV5-1 and TRBJ2-7, the complete variable domain is KAGVTQTPRYLIKTRGQQVTLSCSPISGHRSVSWYQQTPGQGLQFLFEYFSETQRNKGNFPGRFSGRQFSNSRSEMNVSTLELGDSALYLCASSLGGGYEQYFGPGTRLTVT.

V usage is TRBV10-3 and J usage is TRBJ1-1, with D perhaps TRBD1 (5 bases). Germline assignment: CDR1 ENHRY and CDR2 SYGVKD. There are 13 residues in the CDR3. Between the trimmed V and J ends, which lost 6 bases and 6 bases, there was a span of 14 bases. CDR3 protein: CAIRGDSNAEAFF. CDR3 coding DNA: TGTGCCATCAGAGGGGATAGTAACGCTGAAGCTTTCTTT.

The rearrangement uses TRBV4-1 and TRBJ1-3; TRBD1 aligns across 9 bases. In germline, CDR1 is MGHRA, CDR2 YSYEKL. The CDR3 sequence is 15 residues long. J was trimmed by 4 bases and V by 4 bases; bases with no gene match: 5. The CDR3 loop reads CASSPWTGEGNTIYF. DNA for the CDR3: TGCGCCAGCAGCCCTTGGACAGGGGAAGGAAACACCATATATTTT.

About this clone itself: The sample holds other DNA sequences that translate to the same CDR3. The CDR3 region is CASSRRGDLAGVGELFF. The CDR3 nucleotides are TGTGCCAGCAGCCGGAGGGGCGATCTAGCGGGGGTCGGAGAGCTGTTTTTT. This sequence joins TRBV11-2 and TRBJ2-2; 10 nucleotides align to TRBD2. CDR1 is SGHAT, CDR2 FQNNGV, per germline. This CDR3 has 17 residues. The trim removed 5 bases at V and 11 bases at J, leaving 17 bases unmatched.

The rearrangement joins TRBV9 to TRBJ2-2; D uncertain. CDR3 size: 13 residues. The V end lost 1 base, the J end lost 5 bases, and 6 bases lay between the germline ends. Germline V gives CDR1 SGDLS, CDR2 YYNGEE. The CDR3: CASSVTETGELFF. For the CDR3, the DNA is TGTGCCAGCAGCGTAACTGAAACCGGGGAGCTGTTTTTT. Looking up the rest from reference TRBV9 and TRBJ2-2 gives the full variable domain: DSGVTQTPKHLITATGQRVTLRCSPRSGDLSVYWYQQSLDQGLQFLIQYYNGEERAKGNILERFSAQQFPDLHSELNLSSLELGDSALYFCASSVTETGELFFGEGSRLTVL.